The 11 T cell receptor beta chains presented below share a single source sample, sequenced in a study of T cells in pancreatic ductal adenocarcinoma. The selected patients with pancreatic ductal adenocarcinoma had surgery but no neoadjuvant therapy. Clones were sequenced by immunoSEQ multiplex PCR, and TCRdb holds only the in-frame ones, with some missing. The repertoire holds some 16,000 clones, approximately 91% seen once, with 0.94% in the top ten. Sequenced: PBMCs. The receptors were sampled from a human donor with pancreatic ductal adenocarcinoma.

V is TRBV28 and J is TRBJ2-7, with a tentative D call TRBD2 (5 bases). The CDR3 covers 14 residues. Trimming took off 4 bases at V and 2 bases at J, with 12 bases between the two ends. Germline CDR1 and CDR2: MDHEN and SYDVKM. The CDR3: CASSSPTGTYEQYF. In DNA form, the CDR3 reads TGTGCCAGCAGTTCACCCACGGGGACCTACGAGCAGTACTTC.

The CDR3 here is CASSLRTGPHQPQHF. Here the CDR3 DNA reads TGTGCCAGTAGTTTACGGACAGGCCCACATCAGCCCCAGCATTTT. This chain connects TRBV19 to TRBJ1-5; 7 bases fit TRBD1. This CDR3 comprises 15 residues. V shed 5 bases and J 5 bases; nucleotides not matched to a gene: 9. The germline V gene encodes CDR1 LNHDA and CDR2 SQIVND (reference sequence).

This chain connects TRBV2 to TRBJ2-3; TRBD2 agrees at 8 bases. This CDR3 is 17 amino acids long. Germline loops: CDR1 SNHLY, CDR2 FYNNEI. The V segment lost 6 bases and the J segment 0 bases; nucleotides outside the gene matches: 11. CDR3 DNA sequence: TGTGCCAGCAGGACGCTACAGGCGGGGGGTAGCACAGATACGCAGTATTTT. Translating it yields CASRTLQAGGSTDTQYF.

This chain joins TRBV27 and TRBJ2-7; 8 bases are shared with TRBD1. The CDR3 consists of 14 residues. Trimming removed 6 bases from V and 2 bases from J; junction bases left unmatched: 6. Germline V gene sequence: CDR1 MNHEY, CDR2 SMNVEV (reference sequence). The CDR3 DNA sequence: TGTGCCAGCAGCCCGACAGGGGCGGCCTACGAGCAGTACTTC. Translating it yields CASSPTGAAYEQYF.

There are a few counts of this clone. This chain links TRBV6-1 with TRBJ1-2; 10 bases agree with TRBD1. Germline CDR1 is MNHNS and CDR2 is SASEGT. The CDR3 totals 14 residues. V shed 5 bases, J shed 8 bases, and the junction held 8 bases outside the gene matches. CDR3: CASSPRGQGMGYTF. CDR3 sequence (DNA): TGTGCCAGCAGTCCTCGGGGACAGGGGATGGGCTACACCTTC.

This clone was counted a few times. The chain has TRBV7-2 and TRBJ1-1; possible D gene TRBD1, 5 bases. The CDR3 is 15 amino acids. Germline assignment: CDR1 SGHTA and CDR2 FQGNSA. Trimming pared 4 bases from V and 4 bases from J, leaving 16 bases between. CDR3 bases: TGTGCCAGCAGCTGGATACCTCGGGGGAGCACTGAAGCTTTCTTT. This codes for CASSWIPRGSTEAFF.

CDR3 nucleotides: TGTGCCAGCAGTTGGGGGGAGAACACCGGGGAGCTGTTTTTT. The encoded protein is CASSWGENTGELFF. The rearrangement links TRBV6-5 to TRBJ2-2; D is perhaps TRBD2 (6 bases). Looked up from germline, CDR1 is MNHEY and CDR2 is SVGAGI. Trimming left V 4 bases short and J 1 base short, with 7 bases between. The length of the CDR3 is 14 residues.

V is TRBV19 and J is TRBJ2-5, with 7 nucleotides matching TRBD1. The CDR3 loop spans 13 amino acids. V was pared by 6 bases and J by 0 bases, with 1 base of the junction left unmatched. Germline values: CDR1 LNHDA, CDR2 SQIVND (reference sequence). CDR3 loop: CASRTGNQETQYF. For the CDR3, the DNA is TGTGCCAGTAGGACAGGGAACCAAGAGACCCAGTACTTC.

The chain has TRBV5-1 and TRBJ2-7; D is perhaps TRBD1 (5 bases). CDR1 and CDR2 from the germline V gene are SGHRS and YFSETQ. V lost 4 bases, J lost 6 bases, and 17 bases lay in between. This CDR3 is 14 amino acids long. The CDR3 DNA reads TGCGCCAGCAGCCAACAAGGGGTAACGGGCGAGCAGTACTTC. Translated: CASSQQGVTGEQYF.

The CDR3 reads CASSMRRGTGVEQYF. Written as DNA, the CDR3 is TGTGCCAGTAGTATGCGCCGCGGGACAGGGGTCGAGCAGTACTTC. The chain couples TRBV19 to TRBJ2-7; 10 bases are a match to TRBD1. The junction had 8 bases not matched to a gene; V was cut back by 3 bases and J by 6 bases. Germline loops: CDR1 LNHDA, CDR2 SQIVND (reference sequence). The CDR3 runs 15 residues.

J is TRBJ2-3 and V is TRBV28; D remains unclear. The CDR3 consists of 16 residues. The V end was cut by 2 bases, the J end by 1 base, with 13 bases between. Germline CDR1 reads MDHEN; CDR2 reads SYDVKM. The chain's CDR3 is CASSLTTEERTDTQYF. Here the CDR3 DNA reads TGTGCCAGCAGTTTAACAACAGAAGAACGCACAGATACGCAGTATTTT. Full variable domain (remainder filled in from reference TRBV28 and TRBJ2-3): DVKVTQSSRYLVKRTGEKVFLECVQDMDHENMFWYRQDPGLGLRLIYFSYDVKMKEKGDIPEGYSVSREKKERFSLILESASTNQTSMYLCASSLTTEERTDTQYFGPGTRLTVL.